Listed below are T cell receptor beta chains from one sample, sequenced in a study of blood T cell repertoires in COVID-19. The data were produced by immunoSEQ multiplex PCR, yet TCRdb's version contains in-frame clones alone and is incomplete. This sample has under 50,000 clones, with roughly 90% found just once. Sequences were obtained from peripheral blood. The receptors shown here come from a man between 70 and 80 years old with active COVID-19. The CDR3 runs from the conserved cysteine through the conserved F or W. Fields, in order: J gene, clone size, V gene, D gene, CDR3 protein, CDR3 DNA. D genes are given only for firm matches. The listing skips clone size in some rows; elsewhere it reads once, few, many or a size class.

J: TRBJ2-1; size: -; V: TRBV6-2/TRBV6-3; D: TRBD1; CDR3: CASSNWDRGDEQFF; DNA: TGTGCCAGCAGTAACTGGGACAGGGGCGATGAGCAGTTCTTC
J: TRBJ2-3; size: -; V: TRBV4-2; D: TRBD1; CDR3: CASSHGQGSITDTQYF; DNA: TGTGCCAGCAGCCACGGACAGGGGAGTATAACAGATACGCAGTATTTT
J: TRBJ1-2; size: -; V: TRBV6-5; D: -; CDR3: CASMAGRSFNYGYTF; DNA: TGTGCCAGCATGGCAGGGCGATCGTTTAACTATGGCTACACCTTC
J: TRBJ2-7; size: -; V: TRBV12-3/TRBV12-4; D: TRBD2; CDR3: CASSFWTSGTLDF; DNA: TGTGCCAGCAGTTTTTGGACTAGCGGGACCCTCGACTTC
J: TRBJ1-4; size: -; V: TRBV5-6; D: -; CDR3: CASSLVGQGEENEKLFF; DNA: TGTGCCAGCAGCTTGGTGGGGCAGGGTGAGGAGAATGAAAAACTGTTTTTT
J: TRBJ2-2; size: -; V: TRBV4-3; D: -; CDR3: CASSQVQGYTGELFF; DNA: TGCGCCAGCAGCCAAGTGCAGGGCTACACCGGGGAGCTGTTTTTT
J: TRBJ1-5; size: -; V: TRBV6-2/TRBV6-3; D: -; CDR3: CASSYFGGNQPQHF; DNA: TGTGCCAGCAGTTATTTCGGGGGCAATCAGCCCCAGCATTTT
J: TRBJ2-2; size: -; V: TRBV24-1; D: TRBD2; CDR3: CATSESGLADTGELFF; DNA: TGTGCCACCAGTGAATCGGGACTAGCGGACACCGGGGAGCTGTTTTTT
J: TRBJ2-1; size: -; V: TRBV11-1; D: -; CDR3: CASSERRAVYNEQFF; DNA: TGTGCCAGCAGCGAGAGGAGGGCCGTTTACAATGAGCAGTTCTTC
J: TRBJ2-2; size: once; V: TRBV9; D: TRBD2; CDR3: CASTPLDGGVNTGELFF; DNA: TGTGCCAGCACCCCTCTAGACGGGGGGGTGAACACCGGGGAGCTGTTTTTT